This TCR beta chain is drawn from a study of blood T cell repertoires in COVID-19. V shed 5 bases, J shed 8 bases, and the junction held 5 bases outside the gene matches. The germline CDR1 and CDR2 sequences are LNHDA and SQIVND (reference sequence). This CDR3 comprises 13 residues. As handled by the study authors: Amplification from reference gene primers served as the basis for estimated nucleated cell counts. Generated by immunoSEQ multiplex PCR, the TCRdb table keeps only in-frame clones and is missing some. That table supplies the V and J calls and clone size; D and trimming were determined from the DNA. Of under 300,000 clones listed, roughly 79% are singletons.

This sequence originates from a woman aged 60-70 years with active or convalescent COVID-19. The chain employs TRBV19 and TRBJ2-1, with 8 nucleotides matching TRBD1. The specimen sequenced was peripheral blood. The CDR3 loop reads CASSLLDRDEQFF. The CDR3 DNA is TGTGCCAGTAGTCTGCTGGACAGGGATGAGCAGTTCTTC.